The rows below give T cell receptor beta chains drawn from one sample of a study of T cells expressing NK-cell markers. Reanalyzing the 5' RACE reads, TCRdb keeps one entry per CDR3 protein, without DNA. This listing includes 400,000 to 550,000 distinct CDR3 sequences. The source material was blood T cells: a sorted CD56 or NKG2C T cell subset, CD4+ or CD8+ T cells, or bulk PBMC T cells (not recorded which). The receptors originated from a woman aged 18-69 years in good health. Both conserved end residues are part of each CDR3.

CDR3 protein	V gene	J gene
CASSLLARNYEQYF	TRBV2	TRBJ2-7
CSVETGWTPGSYEQYF	TRBV29-1	TRBJ2-7
CASSPGGMTQYF	TRBV14	TRBJ2-5
CASSQGGTGATEAFF	TRBV4-3	TRBJ1-1
CASSSINPDTEAFF	TRBV27	TRBJ1-1
CASSYSHGQNNYGYTF	TRBV6-2/TRBV6-3	TRBJ1-2
CASTKITGGSTEAFF	TRBV19	TRBJ1-1
CASSLRGSVGGYRDRTNTGELFF	TRBV27	TRBJ2-2
CASSLLMGVGEQYF	TRBV28	TRBJ2-7
CASSGGQSFNYGYTF	TRBV6-1	TRBJ1-2
CASSPRRQYNEQFF	TRBV7-8	TRBJ2-1
CASSLAIRDNSPLHF	TRBV7-2	TRBJ1-6
CATSRGHQETQYF	TRBV15	TRBJ2-5
CASSSFAGPRGANVLTF	TRBV5-1	TRBJ2-6
CASSQEPAHEQFF	TRBV4-3	TRBJ2-1
CASSQDLRAGNEQFF	TRBV3-1	TRBJ2-1
CASSFRVWGRQTNQETQYF	TRBV28	TRBJ2-5
CASSPDRSGNTIYF	TRBV18	TRBJ1-3
CSAPVGPGWAGELFF	TRBV20-1	TRBJ2-2
CASMGPEFSTDTQYF	TRBV11-2	TRBJ2-3
CASRPRSSYEQYF	TRBV7-9	TRBJ2-7
CASSLESSTDTQYF	TRBV12-3/TRBV12-4	TRBJ2-3
CASSQEGVYGYTF	TRBV4-3	TRBJ1-2
CASNQPPGTEAFF	TRBV12-3/TRBV12-4	TRBJ1-1
CASRYRAGETQYF	TRBV12-3/TRBV12-4	TRBJ2-5
CASSLFSGSDEQFF	TRBV5-1	TRBJ2-1
CASSLRLPTDTQYF	TRBV28	TRBJ2-3
CSAGQGVSQPQHF	TRBV29-1	TRBJ1-5